Following are 10 T cell receptor beta chains from one sample sequenced in a study of T cells in Graves' hyperthyroidism and ophthalmopathy. Amplification targeted TCR beta CDR3 regions from RNA transcripts. The TCR CDR3 first-round RT-PCR relied on the HTBI primer set. TCRdb analysed the multiplex PCR reads with MiXCR anew, one entry per CDR3 protein. The sample carries a few hundred thousand distinct CDR3 sequences, roughly 16% recorded once. Material for sequencing was blood. These receptors were collected from a woman in her 30s with Graves' ophthalmopathy.

This clonotype came up many times. The chain carries TRBV6-1 and TRBJ2-3; 12 bases are a match to TRBD2. V gave up 6 bases and J gave up 3 bases; unmatched junction bases: 7. Germline CDR1 and CDR2: MNHNS and SASEGT. The CDR3 runs to 16 residues. The CDR3 sequence is CASRTSGRTSTDTQYF. CDR3 coding DNA: TGTGCCAGCAGAACTAGCGGGAGGACTTCGACAGATACGCAGTATTTT.

This clonotype was seen ten or more times. V gene TRBV12-3 or TRBV12-4 combines with J gene TRBJ1-1, with D perhaps matching TRBD1 (5 bases). CDR3 size: 13 residues. Trimming removed 5 bases at V and 1 base at J, with 8 bases between. CDR3 sequence: CASSITGNTEAFF. DNA of the CDR3: TGTGCCAGCAGTATAACAGGGAACACTGAAGCTTTCTTT.

This clonotype appeared a few times. The gene calls are TRBV10-3 and TRBJ2-2; 8 bases map to TRBD1. CDR1 and CDR2 (germline): ENHRY, SYGVKD. V shed 8 bases and J 5 bases; nucleotides not matched to a gene: 4. The CDR3 consists of 13 residues. The CDR3 spells CAIGQGETGELFF. Here the CDR3 DNA reads TGTGCCATCGGACAGGGAGAGACCGGGGAGCTGTTTTTT.

This clonotype was picked up a small number of times. The CDR3 region has the DNA TGCAGTGCTAGAGGGGAAGTTAATAACTATGGCTACACCTTC. Translated: CSARGEVNNYGYTF. J is TRBJ1-2 and V is TRBV20-1; D gene ambiguous. Germline CDR1 DFQATT, CDR2 SNEGSKA (reference sequence). Deletions cut 1 base from V and 1 base from J, with 10 bases between. The CDR3 sequence is 14 residues long.

In this sample, this clonotype turned up many times. The rearrangement uses TRBV20-1 and TRBJ1-4; D is undetermined. The CDR3 spans 16 residues. CDR1 is DFQATT and CDR2 is SNEGSKA in the germline V gene (reference sequence). The V end lost 0 bases, the J end lost 1 base, and 12 bases lay between the germline ends. In DNA form, the CDR3 reads TGCAGTGCTAGAGATGGGATGCGGGGAACTAATGAAAAACTGTTTTTT. It codes for CSARDGMRGTNEKLFF.

The table lists this clonotype with a few counts. J is TRBJ2-7 and V is TRBV2; D is ambiguous. The germline V gene has CDR1 SNHLY and CDR2 FYNNEI. CDR3 length equals 14 residues. Trimming took off 5 bases at V and 2 bases at J, with 13 bases between the two ends. For the CDR3, the DNA is TGTGCCAGCAGTCACCGGACGGAGACCTACGAGCAGTACTTC. It encodes CASSHRTETYEQYF.

V and J are TRBV29-1 and TRBJ2-3; D unclear. The germline gives CDR1 SQVTM, CDR2 ANQGSEA. There are 15 residues in the CDR3. Trimming took 1 base from V and 1 from J, leaving 12 bases between them. CDR3 region: CSVEVATLGTDTQYF. In nucleotides, the CDR3 is TGCAGCGTTGAAGTGGCTACTCTAGGCACAGATACGCAGTATTTT.

This clonotype occurred many times. This sequence joins TRBV29-1 and TRBJ2-1, with 7 positions matching TRBD1. The CDR3 is made up of 13 amino acids. The germline V gene encodes CDR1 SQVTM and CDR2 ANQGSEA. With V trimmed by 6 bases and J by 3 bases, 5 bases remained unmatched. The CDR3 spells CSVRDRNYNEQFF. CDR3 bases: TGCAGCGTCCGGGACAGAAACTACAATGAGCAGTTCTTC.

This clonotype appeared many times. The CDR3 DNA reads as TGTGCCAGCAGTGGGTTAGCGGGAGGGATCACAGATACGCAGTATTTT. This sequence encodes CASSGLAGGITDTQYF. The chain combines TRBV2 with TRBJ2-3; TRBD2 matches 11 bases. CDR1 is SNHLY, CDR2 FYNNEI, per germline. V shed 4 bases, J shed 2 bases, and the junction held 5 bases outside the gene matches. This CDR3 is 16 amino acids long.

This clonotype came up a few times. The chain is built from TRBV6-1 and TRBJ1-3, with TRBD1 as a possible D gene (5 bases). Germline values: CDR1 MNHNS, CDR2 SASEGT. Trimming cost V 4 bases and J 0 bases, with 16 bases left between them. The CDR3 has 17 residues. The CDR3 region has the DNA TGTGCCAGCAGTGTAAGGGACCCTACCTACTCTGGAAACACCATATATTTT. Translating it yields CASSVRDPTYSGNTIYF.